These 18 T cell receptor beta chains were all obtained from the same sample, sequenced in a study of shared clonotypes between healthy human individuals. Clones were sequenced by immunoSEQ multiplex PCR, and TCRdb holds only the in-frame ones, with some missing. The sample has around 2.1 million clones; around 95% are singletons. The sequenced material came from naive CD4+ T cells sorted from blood. Subset defined: CD45RA+ positively selected. The source is a man between 18 and 35 years old in good health.

Regarding this clone: The same CDR3 also results from other DNA sequences found in this sample. The chain is built from TRBV20-1 and TRBJ1-2; unclear D gene. V shed 5 bases and J shed 7 bases, with 11 bases lying between them. There are 11 residues in the CDR3. Per the germline V gene, CDR1 is DFQATT and CDR2 is SNEGSKA (reference sequence). CDR3: CSAPGEGGYTF. The CDR3 nucleotides read TGCAGTGCTCCGGGCGAGGGTGGCTACACCTTC.

The chain recombines TRBV5-1 with TRBJ2-1; 11 bases are shared with TRBD2. Trimming took 6 bases from V and 5 from J; bases not matched to a gene: 1. The CDR3 runs to 13 residues. Germline V gene lookup returns CDR1 SGHRS and CDR2 YFSETQ. The CDR3 nucleotides read TGCGCCAGCAAACTAGCGGGAGACAATGAGCAGTTCTTC. Protein product: CASKLAGDNEQFF. Based on the CDR3 plus reference TRBV5-1 and TRBJ2-1, the full variable domain is KAGVTQTPRYLIKTRGQQVTLSCSPISGHRSVSWYQQTPGQGLQFLFEYFSETQRNKGNFPGRFSGRQFSNSRSEMNVSTLELGDSALYLCASKLAGDNEQFFGPGTRLTVL.

The rearrangement links TRBV29-1 to TRBJ2-1; 12 positions match TRBD2. The CDR3 loop spans 22 amino acids. V shed 6 bases, J shed 0 bases, and the junction held 24 bases outside the gene matches. Germline V lookup: CDR1 SQVTM, CDR2 ANQGSEA. The CDR3 DNA follows: TGCAGCGTCCTAGGCGTGGACAGCCTTCCTCTAGCGGGAGGGAGCTCCTACAATGAGCAGTTCTTC. Protein sequence: CSVLGVDSLPLAGGSSYNEQFF.

J is TRBJ2-4 and V is TRBV19; 9 nucleotides agree with TRBD1. The CDR3 length is 14 residues. CDR1 is LNHDA, CDR2 SQIVND, per germline (reference sequence). The V gene end was trimmed by 4 bases and the J gene end by 5 bases; junction bases not matched to a gene: 3. CDR3 in DNA: TGTGCCAGTAGTAAAACAGGGGGCGAAAACATTCAGTACTTC. Protein product: CASSKTGGENIQYF.

This chain connects TRBV5-1 to TRBJ2-2, with a possible D match to TRBD2 (5 bases). The germline V and J ends were trimmed by 0 bases and 7 bases, with 13 bases remaining between them. Per germline, CDR1 SGHRS and CDR2 YFSETQ. CDR3 size: 15 residues. The CDR3 here is CASSLGSSGSGELFF. The CDR3 bases are TGCGCCAGCAGCTTGGGATCCTCGGGGAGCGGGGAGCTGTTTTTT.

The V and J genes are TRBV5-1 and TRBJ2-3; 8 bases match TRBD2. The CDR3 length is 15 residues. Germline V gene sequence: CDR1 SGHRS, CDR2 YFSETQ. With V trimmed by 4 bases and J by 3 bases, 7 bases remained unmatched. The chain's CDR3 is CASSHGRAGTDTQYF. CDR3 coding DNA: TGCGCCAGCAGCCACGGGAGGGCCGGGACAGATACGCAGTATTTT.

J is TRBJ1-5 and V is TRBV19; D ambiguous. Trimming stripped 5 bases from V and 2 bases from J, with 7 bases between. The germline CDR1 and CDR2 sequences are LNHDA and SQIVND (reference sequence). CDR3 length: 13 amino acids. The CDR3 is CASSGSGNQPQHF. DNA of the CDR3: TGTGCCAGTAGTGGGAGTGGCAATCAGCCCCAGCATTTT.

CDR3 nucleotide sequence: TGCGCCAGCAGCTTGGCGGTGGCAGGGAGTATGGACATTCAGTACTTC. Protein: CASSLAVAGSMDIQYF. This rearrangement joins TRBV5-1 to TRBJ2-4; D may be TRBD1 or TRBD2 (5 bases each). Germline CDR1 SGHRS, CDR2 YFSETQ. V gave up 0 bases and J gave up 8 bases, with 18 bases separating them. This CDR3 is built from 16 residues.

This clone has just one count. V is TRBV27 and J is TRBJ2-3, with a weak D call TRBD2 (5 bases). CDR1 is MNHEY and CDR2 is SMNVEV in the germline V gene (reference sequence). The CDR3 is made up of 15 amino acids. The V gene lost 5 bases and the J gene lost 0 bases, with 12 bases spanning the gap. CDR3 protein: CASSPLAFSTDTQYF. The CDR3 nucleotides are TGTGCCAGCAGTCCTTTAGCGTTTAGCACAGATACGCAGTATTTT.

As for this clone: The sample holds other DNA sequences that translate to the same CDR3. This chain uses TRBV5-1 with TRBJ2-2, with D unclear. Germline V gene data show CDR1 as SGHRS and CDR2 as YFSETQ. The CDR3 has 15 residues. The V gene lost 0 bases and the J gene lost 0 bases, with 6 bases spanning the gap. CDR3 bases: TGCGCCAGCAGCTTGGTGGCGGCGAACACCGGGGAGCTGTTTTTT. Protein: CASSLVAANTGELFF.

The rearrangement joins TRBV27 to TRBJ2-7; TRBD2 matches at 8 bases. V lost 4 bases to trimming and J lost 2 bases; unmatched junction nucleotides: 7. The CDR3 sequence is 15 residues long. Germline-derived CDR1 and CDR2 are MNHEY and SMNVEV (reference sequence). The DNA for the CDR3 is TGTGCCAGCAGTTCCCGTACTAGCGGTGCCTACGAGCAGTACTTC. Translated, it gives CASSSRTSGAYEQYF.

The chain combines TRBV7-2 with TRBJ2-3; TRBD2 matches 11 bases. Trimming removed 1 base from V and 6 bases from J; junction bases left unmatched: 6. This CDR3 region has 16 residues. The germline V gene encodes CDR1 SGHTA and CDR2 FQGNSA. CDR3 nucleotides: TGTGCCAGCAGCTTAGTTAGGCCTAGCGGGAGGGATACGCAGTATTTT. Translation: CASSLVRPSGRDTQYF.

The chain combines TRBV2 with TRBJ2-2; TRBD1 matches 7 bases. Germline CDR1 and CDR2: SNHLY and FYNNEI. The ends lost 9 bases at V and 3 bases at J; junction bases unmatched: 7. The length of the CDR3 is 14 residues. The DNA of the CDR3 is TGTGCCAGGGGGACAGTGGGGCACACCGGGGAGCTGTTTTTT. This encodes CARGTVGHTGELFF.

The chain carries TRBV18 and TRBJ1-5, with D hard to call. Germline V gene sequence: CDR1 KGHSH, CDR2 LQKENI. The CDR3 is 16 amino acids. Trimming stripped 2 bases from V and 0 bases from J, with 11 bases between. CDR3 sequence (DNA): TGTGCCAGCTCACCAATTCCAACAGATAGCAATCAGCCCCAGCATTTT. Translated: CASSPIPTDSNQPQHF.

J is TRBJ2-5 and V is TRBV14; D not certain. Germline V gene data show CDR1 as SGHDN and CDR2 as FVKESK. The CDR3 is made up of 15 amino acids. Between the trimmed V and J ends, which lost 5 bases and 5 bases, there was a span of 18 bases. DNA for the CDR3: TGTGCCAGCAGCGAATTCCGTTCAAAATTGGAGACCCAGTACTTC. This codes for CASSEFRSKLETQYF.

V usage is TRBV6-5 and J usage is TRBJ2-2; TRBD1 matches at 7 bases. J was trimmed by 7 bases and V by 2 bases; bases with no gene match: 4. CDR3 length equals 14 residues. Germline V lookup: CDR1 MNHEY, CDR2 SVGAGI. CDR3 loop: CASSYGQGVGELFF. The CDR3 nucleotides read TGTGCCAGCAGTTACGGGCAGGGGGTCGGGGAGCTGTTTTTT.

The V call is TRBV19, the J call TRBJ2-6; no definite D call. The CDR3 loop spans 14 amino acids. Trimming left V 3 bases short and J 5 bases short, with 8 bases between. Germline V gene sequence: CDR1 LNHDA, CDR2 SQIVND (reference sequence). The CDR3 spells CASSMEGRANVLTF. CDR3 nucleotide sequence: TGTGCCAGTAGTATGGAAGGGAGGGCCAACGTCCTGACTTTC.

V and J are TRBV5-1 and TRBJ2-3, with D tentatively TRBD1 (6 bases). Germline V gene lookup returns CDR1 SGHRS and CDR2 YFSETQ. Trimming removed 0 bases at V and 2 bases at J, with 10 bases between. The CDR3 contains 15 residues. The CDR3 DNA follows: TGCGCCAGCAGCTTGGATGGGGACATCACAGATACGCAGTATTTT. Translation gives CASSLDGDITDTQYF.